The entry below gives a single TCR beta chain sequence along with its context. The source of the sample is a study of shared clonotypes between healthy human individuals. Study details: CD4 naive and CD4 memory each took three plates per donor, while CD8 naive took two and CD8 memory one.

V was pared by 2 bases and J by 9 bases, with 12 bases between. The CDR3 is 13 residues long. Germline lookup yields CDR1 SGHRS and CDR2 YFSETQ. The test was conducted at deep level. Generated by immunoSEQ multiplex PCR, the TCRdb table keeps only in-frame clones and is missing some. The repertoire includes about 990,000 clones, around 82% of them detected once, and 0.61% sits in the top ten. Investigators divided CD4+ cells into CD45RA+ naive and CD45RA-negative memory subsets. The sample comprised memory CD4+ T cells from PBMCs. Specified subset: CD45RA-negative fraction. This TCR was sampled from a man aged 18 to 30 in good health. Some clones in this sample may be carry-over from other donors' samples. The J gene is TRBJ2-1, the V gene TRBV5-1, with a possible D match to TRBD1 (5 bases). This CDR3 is CASSLGHFSEQFF. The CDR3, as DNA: TGCGCCAGCAGCTTAGGACATTTCAGTGAGCAGTTCTTC.